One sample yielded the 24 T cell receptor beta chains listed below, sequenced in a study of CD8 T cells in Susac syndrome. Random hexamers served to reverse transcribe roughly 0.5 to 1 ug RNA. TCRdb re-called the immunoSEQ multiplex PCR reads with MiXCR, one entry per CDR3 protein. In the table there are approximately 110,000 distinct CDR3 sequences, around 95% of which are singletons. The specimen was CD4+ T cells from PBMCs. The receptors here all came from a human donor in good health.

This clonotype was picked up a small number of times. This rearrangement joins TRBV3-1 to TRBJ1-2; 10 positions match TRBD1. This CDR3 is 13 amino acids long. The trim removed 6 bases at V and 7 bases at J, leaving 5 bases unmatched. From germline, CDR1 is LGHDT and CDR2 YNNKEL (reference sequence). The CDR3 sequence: CASSAGTGVGYTF. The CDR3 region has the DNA TGTGCCAGCAGTGCCGGGACAGGGGTTGGCTACACCTTC.

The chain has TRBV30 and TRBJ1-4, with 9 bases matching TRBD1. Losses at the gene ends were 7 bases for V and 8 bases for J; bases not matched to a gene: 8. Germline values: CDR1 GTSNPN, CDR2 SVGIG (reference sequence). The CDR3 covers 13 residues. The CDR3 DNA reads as TGTGCCTCCAGAGGACAGGGGCGCGAAAAACTGTTTTTT. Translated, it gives CASRGQGREKLFF.

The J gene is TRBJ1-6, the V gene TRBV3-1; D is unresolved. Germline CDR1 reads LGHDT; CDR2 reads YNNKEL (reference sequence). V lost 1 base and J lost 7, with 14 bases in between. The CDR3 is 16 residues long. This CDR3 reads CASSQGVGVTNSPLHF. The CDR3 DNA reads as TGTGCCAGCAGCCAAGGGGTTGGGGTCACCAATTCACCCCTCCACTTT.

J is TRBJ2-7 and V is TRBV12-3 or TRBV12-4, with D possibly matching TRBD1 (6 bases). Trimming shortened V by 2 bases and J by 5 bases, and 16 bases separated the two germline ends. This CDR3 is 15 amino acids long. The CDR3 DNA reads TGTGCCAGCAGTTTATGGGGGCGCTCCTACGACGAGCAGTACTTC. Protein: CASSLWGRSYDEQYF.

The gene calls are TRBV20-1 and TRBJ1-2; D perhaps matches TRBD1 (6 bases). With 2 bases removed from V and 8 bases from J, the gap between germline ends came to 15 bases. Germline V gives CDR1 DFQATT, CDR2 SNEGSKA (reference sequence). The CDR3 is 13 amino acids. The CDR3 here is CSARFQTGWGYTF. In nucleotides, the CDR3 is TGCAGTGCTAGATTTCAGACAGGCTGGGGCTACACCTTC.

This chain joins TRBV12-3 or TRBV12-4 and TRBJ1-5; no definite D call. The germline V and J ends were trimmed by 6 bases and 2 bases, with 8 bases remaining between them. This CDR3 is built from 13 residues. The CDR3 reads CASRREGNQPQHF. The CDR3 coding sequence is TGTGCCAGCAGGAGGGAGGGCAATCAGCCCCAGCATTTT.

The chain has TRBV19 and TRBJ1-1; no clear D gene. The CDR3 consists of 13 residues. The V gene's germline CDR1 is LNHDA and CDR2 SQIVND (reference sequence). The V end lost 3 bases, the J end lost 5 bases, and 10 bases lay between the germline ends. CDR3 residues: CASSIPGWTEAFF. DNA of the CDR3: TGTGCCAGTAGTATCCCGGGATGGACTGAAGCTTTCTTT.

The CDR3 is CASSLGAGGGYNEQFF. The CDR3 DNA sequence: TGTGCCAGCAGCCTAGGGGCGGGAGGGGGCTACAATGAGCAGTTCTTC. The rearrangement links TRBV3-1 to TRBJ2-1; 9 bases match TRBD2. Looked up from germline, CDR1 is LGHDT and CDR2 is YNNKEL (reference sequence). V dropped 4 bases and J dropped 3; count of bases not matched to a gene: 7. The CDR3 totals 16 residues.

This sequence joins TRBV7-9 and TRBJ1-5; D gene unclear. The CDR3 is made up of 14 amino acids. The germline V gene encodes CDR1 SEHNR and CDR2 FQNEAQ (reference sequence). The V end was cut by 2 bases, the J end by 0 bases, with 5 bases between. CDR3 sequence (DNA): TGTGCCAGCAGCTTAACTTATAGCAATCAGCCCCAGCATTTT. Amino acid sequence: CASSLTYSNQPQHF.

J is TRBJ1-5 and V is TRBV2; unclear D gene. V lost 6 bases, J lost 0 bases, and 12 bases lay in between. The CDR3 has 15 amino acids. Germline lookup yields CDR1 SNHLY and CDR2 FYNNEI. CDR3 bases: TGTGCCAGCAGGGCGGACGAGCCTAGCAATCAGCCCCAGCATTTT. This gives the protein CASRADEPSNQPQHF.

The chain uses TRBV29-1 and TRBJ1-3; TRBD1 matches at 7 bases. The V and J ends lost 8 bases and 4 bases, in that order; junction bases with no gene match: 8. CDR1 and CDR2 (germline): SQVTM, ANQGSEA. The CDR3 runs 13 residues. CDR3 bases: TGCAGCATGACAGGGACGAGGGGAAACACCATATATTTT. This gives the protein CSMTGTRGNTIYF.

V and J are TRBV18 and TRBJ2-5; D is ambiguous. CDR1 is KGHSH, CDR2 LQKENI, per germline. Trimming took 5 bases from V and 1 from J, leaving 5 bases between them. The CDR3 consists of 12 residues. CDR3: CASSEVQETQYF. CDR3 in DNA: TGTGCCAGCTCAGAGGTCCAAGAGACCCAGTACTTC.

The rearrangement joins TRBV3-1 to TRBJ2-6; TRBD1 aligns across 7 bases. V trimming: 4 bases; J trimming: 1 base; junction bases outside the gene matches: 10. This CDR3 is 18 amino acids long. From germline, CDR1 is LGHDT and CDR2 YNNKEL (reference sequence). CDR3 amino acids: CASSRMGTAKSGANVLTF. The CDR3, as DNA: TGTGCCAGCAGCCGCATGGGGACAGCCAAATCTGGGGCCAACGTCCTGACTTTC.

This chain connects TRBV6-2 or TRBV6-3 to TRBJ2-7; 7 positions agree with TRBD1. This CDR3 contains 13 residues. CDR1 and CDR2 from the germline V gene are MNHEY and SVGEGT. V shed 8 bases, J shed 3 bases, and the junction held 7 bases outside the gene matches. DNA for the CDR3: TGTGCCAGCCGTGGGACAGCACTCTACGAGCAGTACTTC. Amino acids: CASRGTALYEQYF.

The CDR3 protein is CASSLPTPGQAGYTF. The DNA of the CDR3 is TGTGCCAGCAGTCTACCGACCCCCGGACAGGCCGGCTACACCTTC. The rearrangement joins TRBV28 to TRBJ1-2; 7 nucleotides line up with TRBD1. CDR3 size: 15 residues. Germline loops: CDR1 MDHEN, CDR2 SYDVKM. The ends lost 5 bases at V and 8 bases at J; junction bases unmatched: 14.

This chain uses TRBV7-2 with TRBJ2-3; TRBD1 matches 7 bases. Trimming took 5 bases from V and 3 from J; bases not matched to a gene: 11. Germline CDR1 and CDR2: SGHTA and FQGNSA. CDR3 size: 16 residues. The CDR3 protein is CASSQTGTVKTDTQYF. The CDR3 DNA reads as TGTGCCAGCAGCCAAACAGGGACAGTGAAGACAGATACGCAGTATTTT.

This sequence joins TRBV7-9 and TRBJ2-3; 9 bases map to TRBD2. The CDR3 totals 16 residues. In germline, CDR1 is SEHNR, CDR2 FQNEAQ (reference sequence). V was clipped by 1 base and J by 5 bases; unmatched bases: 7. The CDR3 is CASSLGGGGAEDTQYF. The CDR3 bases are TGTGCCAGCAGCTTAGGAGGCGGGGGGGCCGAAGATACGCAGTATTTT.

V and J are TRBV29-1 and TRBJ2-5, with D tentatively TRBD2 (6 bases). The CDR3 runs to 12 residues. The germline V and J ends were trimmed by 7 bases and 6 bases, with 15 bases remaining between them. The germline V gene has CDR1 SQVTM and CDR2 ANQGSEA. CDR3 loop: CSAAGMGQTQYF. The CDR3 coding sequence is TGCAGCGCGGCGGGGATGGGACAGACCCAGTACTTC.

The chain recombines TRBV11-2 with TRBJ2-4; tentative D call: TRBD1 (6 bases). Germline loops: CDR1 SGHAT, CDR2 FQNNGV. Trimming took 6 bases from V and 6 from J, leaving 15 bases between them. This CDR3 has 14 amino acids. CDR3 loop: CASRNPGHPNIQYF. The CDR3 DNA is TGTGCCAGCAGAAACCCGGGACATCCAAACATTCAGTACTTC.

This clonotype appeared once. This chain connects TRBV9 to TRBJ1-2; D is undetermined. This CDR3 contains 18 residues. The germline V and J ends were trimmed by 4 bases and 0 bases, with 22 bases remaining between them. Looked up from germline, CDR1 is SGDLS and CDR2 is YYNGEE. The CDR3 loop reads CASSPLSDPLGPNYGYTF. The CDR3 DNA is TGTGCCAGCAGCCCCCTTAGTGACCCCCTGGGCCCTAACTATGGCTACACCTTC. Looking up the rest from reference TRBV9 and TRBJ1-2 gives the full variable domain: DSGVTQTPKHLITATGQRVTLRCSPRSGDLSVYWYQQSLDQGLQFLIQYYNGEERAKGNILERFSAQQFPDLHSELNLSSLELGDSALYFCASSPLSDPLGPNYGYTFGSGTRLTVV.

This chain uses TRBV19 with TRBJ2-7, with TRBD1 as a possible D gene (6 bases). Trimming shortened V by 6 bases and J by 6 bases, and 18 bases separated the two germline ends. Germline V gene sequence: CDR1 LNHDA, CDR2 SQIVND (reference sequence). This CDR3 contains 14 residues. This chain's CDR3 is CASSPDRWVGEQYF. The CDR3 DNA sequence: TGTGCCAGTAGCCCTGACAGGTGGGTGGGCGAGCAGTACTTC. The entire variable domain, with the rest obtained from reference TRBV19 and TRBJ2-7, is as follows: DGGITQSPKYLFRKEGQNVTLSCEQNLNHDAMYWYRQDPGQGLRLIYYSQIVNDFQKGDIAEGYSVSREKKESFPLTVTSAQKNPTAFYLCASSPDRWVGEQYFGPGTRLTVT.

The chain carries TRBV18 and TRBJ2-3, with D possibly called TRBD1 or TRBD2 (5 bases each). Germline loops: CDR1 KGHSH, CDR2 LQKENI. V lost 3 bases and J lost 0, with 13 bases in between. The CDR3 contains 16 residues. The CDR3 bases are TGTGCCAGCTCACCGTCCGGGACCCCGAGCACAGATACGCAGTATTTT. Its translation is CASSPSGTPSTDTQYF.

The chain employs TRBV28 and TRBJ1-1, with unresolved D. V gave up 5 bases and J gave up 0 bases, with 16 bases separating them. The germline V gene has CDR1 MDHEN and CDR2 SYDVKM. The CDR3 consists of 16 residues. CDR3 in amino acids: CASSLAYGALNTEAFF. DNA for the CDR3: TGTGCCAGCAGTCTTGCTTATGGCGCTTTGAACACTGAAGCTTTCTTT.

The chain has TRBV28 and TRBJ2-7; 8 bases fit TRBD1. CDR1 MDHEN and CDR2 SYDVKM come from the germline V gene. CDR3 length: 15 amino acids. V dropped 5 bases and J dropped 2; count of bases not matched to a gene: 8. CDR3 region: CASSHTGTGTYEQYF. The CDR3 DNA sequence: TGTGCCAGCAGTCACACCGGGACAGGTACCTACGAGCAGTACTTC. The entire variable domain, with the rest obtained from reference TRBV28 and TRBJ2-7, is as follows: DVKVTQSSRYLVKRTGEKVFLECVQDMDHENMFWYRQDPGLGLRLIYFSYDVKMKEKGDIPEGYSVSREKKERFSLILESASTNQTSMYLCASSHTGTGTYEQYFGPGTRLTVT.